These 6 T cell receptor beta chains were all obtained from the same sample, sequenced in a study of T cell responses to AZD1222 COVID-19 vaccine. Libraries were prepared by immunoSEQ multiplex PCR; TCRdb keeps only in-frame clonotypes and omits some of them. The repertoire holds approximately 50,000 clones, approximately 88% seen once, with under 15% in the top ten. This specimen was peripheral blood, taken on day 0 of AZD1222 vaccination. The receptors come from an adult in good health.

This rearrangement joins TRBV2 to TRBJ2-7, with D maybe TRBD1 (5 bases). The CDR3 is made up of 12 amino acids. V lost 8 bases and J 2 bases, leaving 10 bases between the germline ends. Germline-derived CDR1 and CDR2 are SNHLY and FYNNEI. The CDR3, as DNA: TGTGCCAGCGGCAAAGGGGCCTACGAGCAGTACTTC. Translating it yields CASGKGAYEQYF. The whole variable domain, remainder taken from reference TRBV2 and TRBJ2-7, is EPEVTQTPSHQVTQMGQEVILRCVPISNHLYFYWYRQILGQKVEFLVSFYNNEISEKSEIFDDQFSVERPDGSNFTLKIRSTKLEDSAMYFCASGKGAYEQYFGPGTRLTVT.

The chain has TRBV9 and TRBJ2-3; 8 bases align to TRBD2. Trimming removed 4 bases from V and 6 bases from J; junction bases left unmatched: 10. Germline CDR1 and CDR2: SGDLS and YYNGEE. This CDR3 spans 15 amino acids. The CDR3 DNA is TGTGCCAGCAGCCCCCACTCGGGACTAGGGGATACGCAGTATTTT. Translation: CASSPHSGLGDTQYF. The entire variable domain, with the rest obtained from reference TRBV9 and TRBJ2-3, is as follows: DSGVTQTPKHLITATGQRVTLRCSPRSGDLSVYWYQQSLDQGLQFLIQYYNGEERAKGNILERFSAQQFPDLHSELNLSSLELGDSALYFCASSPHSGLGDTQYFGPGTRLTVL.

This clone has only one observation. An end of the junction does not agree with germline; a read error may underlie this. The chain uses TRBV5-4 and TRBJ1-5, with D perhaps TRBD1 (6 bases). The CDR3 spans 13 residues. Germline values: CDR1 SGHNT, CDR2 YYREEE (reference sequence). In DNA form, the CDR3 reads TGTGCCAGCAGTTTGGACAGAAATCAGCCCCAGCATTTT. Translating gives CASSLDRNQPQHF.

The genes are TRBV21-1 and TRBJ1-4. TRBV21-1 is labeled a pseudogene. CDR3 length equals 15 residues. CDR3 DNA sequence: TGTGCCAGCAGCAAAGACGTGGCTGGGGATGAAAAACTGTTTTTT. This sequence encodes CASSKDVAGDEKLFF.

The gene calls are TRBV7-8 and TRBJ1-2; D perhaps matches TRBD1 (6 bases). The CDR3 has 13 residues. The germline V gene encodes CDR1 SGHVS and CDR2 FQNEAQ. The V end was cut by 4 bases, the J end by 4 bases, with 10 bases between. The CDR3 nucleotides read TGTGCCAGCAGCTCCGCGGACAGCTATGGCTACACCTTC. Translation: CASSSADSYGYTF.

V and J are TRBV5-1 and TRBJ1-4; 10 bases are a match to TRBD1. The CDR3 loop spans 16 amino acids. The J segment lost 2 bases and the V segment lost 4 bases, leaving 5 bases of the junction unmatched. In germline, CDR1 is SGHRS, CDR2 YFSETQ. CDR3 sequence reads: CASSTGQGFTNEKLFF. The CDR3 DNA is TGCGCCAGCAGCACGGGACAGGGGTTTACTAATGAAAAACTGTTTTTT.